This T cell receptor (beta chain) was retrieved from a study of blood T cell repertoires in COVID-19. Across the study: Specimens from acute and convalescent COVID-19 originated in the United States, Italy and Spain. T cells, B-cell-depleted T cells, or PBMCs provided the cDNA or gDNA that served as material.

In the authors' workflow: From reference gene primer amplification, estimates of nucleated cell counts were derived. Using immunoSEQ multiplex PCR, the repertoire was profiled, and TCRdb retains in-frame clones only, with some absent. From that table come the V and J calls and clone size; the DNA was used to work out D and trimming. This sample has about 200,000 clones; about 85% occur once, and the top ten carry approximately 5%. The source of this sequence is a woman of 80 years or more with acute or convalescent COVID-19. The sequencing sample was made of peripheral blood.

The CDR3 nucleotides are TGCGCCAGCAGTCAAAGGGACAGGGGGCGGCGGGACCAGAGCACTGAAGCTTTCTTT. Protein sequence: CASSQRDRGRRDQSTEAFF. The chain carries TRBV23-1 and TRBJ1-1; 12 bases line up with TRBD1. TRBV23-1 falls under the ORF class, with uncertain function. The J segment lost 4 bases and the V segment lost 2 bases, leaving 14 bases of the junction unmatched. This CDR3 spans 19 amino acids.